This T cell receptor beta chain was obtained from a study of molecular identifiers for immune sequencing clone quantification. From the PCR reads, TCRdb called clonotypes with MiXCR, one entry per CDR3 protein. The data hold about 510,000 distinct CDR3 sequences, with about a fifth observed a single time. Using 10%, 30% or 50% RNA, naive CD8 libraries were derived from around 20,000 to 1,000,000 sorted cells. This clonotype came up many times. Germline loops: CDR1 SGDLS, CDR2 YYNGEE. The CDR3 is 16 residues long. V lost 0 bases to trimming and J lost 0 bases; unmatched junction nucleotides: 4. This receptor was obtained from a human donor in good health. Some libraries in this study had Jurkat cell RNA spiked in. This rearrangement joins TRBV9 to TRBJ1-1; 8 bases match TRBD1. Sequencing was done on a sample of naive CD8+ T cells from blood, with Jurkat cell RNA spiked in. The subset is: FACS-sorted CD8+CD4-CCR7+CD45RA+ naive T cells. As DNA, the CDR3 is TGTGCCAGCAGCGTAGACAGACAGGGGATGAACACTGAAGCTTTCTTT. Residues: CASSVDRQGMNTEAFF.